Listed below are T cell receptor beta chains from one sample, sequenced in a study of blood T cell repertoires in COVID-19. The protocol was immunoSEQ multiplex PCR, while the TCRdb copy is restricted to in-frame clones and leaves out a portion. The table includes approximately 70,000 clones, 70% to 85% detected once. The sample was peripheral blood. The receptors stem from a man in his fifties or sixties with active or convalescent COVID-19. Both conserved end residues are part of each CDR3. Each record gives: V gene, J gene, CDR3 protein.

v_gene: TRBV11-2
j_gene: TRBJ1-2
CDR3aa: CASSWDITGYTF

v_gene: TRBV28
j_gene: TRBJ1-5
CDR3aa: CATNNQPQHF

v_gene: TRBV7-7
j_gene: TRBJ1-1
CDR3aa: CASSLSGASTEAFF

v_gene: TRBV28
j_gene: TRBJ1-1
CDR3aa: CASSLTGQGQAFF

v_gene: TRBV4-1
j_gene: TRBJ2-1
CDR3aa: CASSQSSSSWYEQFF

v_gene: TRBV4-2
j_gene: TRBJ2-2
CDR3aa: CASSPRGGDTGELFF

v_gene: TRBV27
j_gene: TRBJ1-5
CDR3aa: CASSPYGTVNQPQHF

v_gene: TRBV11-1
j_gene: TRBJ2-7
CDR3aa: CASSLDPPSGIHEQYF

v_gene: TRBV5-1
j_gene: TRBJ2-7
CDR3aa: CASSLIQGGDEQYF

v_gene: TRBV29-1
j_gene: TRBJ1-2
CDR3aa: CSVGDIYGYTF

v_gene: TRBV2
j_gene: TRBJ1-4
CDR3aa: CASSYGTGYNEKLFF

v_gene: TRBV7-9
j_gene: TRBJ1-1
CDR3aa: CASSTRDTEAFF

v_gene: TRBV9
j_gene: TRBJ2-3
CDR3aa: CASSVVGSGGTDTQYF

v_gene: TRBV27
j_gene: TRBJ1-2
CDR3aa: CASSHIGGAYYGYTF

v_gene: TRBV7-9
j_gene: TRBJ1-4
CDR3aa: CASSLEVQEEKLFF

v_gene: TRBV6-5
j_gene: TRBJ2-7
CDR3aa: CASSRGSDYEQYF

v_gene: TRBV5-1
j_gene: TRBJ2-2
CDR3aa: CASSRIQGPMGELFF

v_gene: TRBV9
j_gene: TRBJ1-2
CDR3aa: CASSPPPGSYGYTF

v_gene: TRBV19
j_gene: TRBJ1-2
CDR3aa: CASSANRDYGYTF

v_gene: TRBV6-5
j_gene: TRBJ1-1
CDR3aa: CASNWQLNTEAFF